The clone carrying this TCR beta chain is a singleton in its sample. Its specificity is unknown. The sample is drawn from a study of OX40 agonist ivuxolimab in advanced cancers. Across the study: People who had prior anti-PD-1, anti-PD-L1 or anti-CTLA-4 therapy could take part, and approximately 44% had some. Broader study findings: Partial responders receiving 0.1-3.0 mg/kg showed among the lowest clonal expansion.

Per germline, CDR1 SGHNT and CDR2 YYREEE (reference sequence). With V trimmed by 5 bases and J by 14 bases, 11 bases remained unmatched. The CDR3 contains 12 residues. Some clones are missing from TCRdb's copy, which holds only in-frame ones; the method was immunoSEQ multiplex PCR. The sample includes 60,000 to 70,000 clones, approximately 80% of them seen just once. The chain recombines TRBV5-4 with TRBJ1-2; 8 bases map to TRBD1. This receptor was obtained from an adult with an advanced solid tumor such as melanoma, head and neck, liver or kidney cancer. The sample consisted of CD4+ or CD8+ T cells sorted from blood, taken in a trial of the OX40 agonist ivuxolimab. As DNA, the CDR3 is TGTGCCAGCAGGCAACCGGGACAGGCGGAAACCTTC. Protein product: CASRQPGQAETF.